This T cell receptor (beta chain) was obtained from a study of regulatory T cells in long-lasting Graves disease. The germline V and J ends were trimmed by 4 bases and 0 bases, with 12 bases remaining between them. This CDR3 has 15 residues. Germline CDR1 SNHLY, CDR2 FYNNEI. This clonotype came up many times. Its cognate antigen is unknown. Study-wide findings and caveats: New patients shared roughly 1,000 public clonotypes, fewer than the 2,741 shared by persistent patients. It was peripheral blood alone, not thyroid tissue, that was studied.

Time point indicated: newly diagnosed GD, antithyroid drugs for less than 3 months. The TCR library was prepared using RNA isolated from PBMCs. Arm-PCR of CDR3 regions and iRepertoire HTBI primers were used to build TCR beta libraries. Each CDR3 protein gets one entry after TCRdb re-called the multiplex PCR reads with MiXCR. The sample lists about 210,000 distinct CDR3 sequences, approximately 18% occurring once. The data were also submitted as part of a second study, on T cells in Graves' hyperthyroidism and ophthalmopathy. From that study: Investigators excluded patients with uncontrolled infection, other autoimmune disease, pregnancy or lactation. The model identified upcoming ophthalmopathy a median roughly 6 months ahead of onset.

The TCR sequence derives from a woman aged 25 to 39 with Graves disease. The sequenced sample was peripheral blood mononuclear cells (PBMCs), obtained at new diagnosis, from a patient treated with antithyroid drugs. The rearrangement joins TRBV2 to TRBJ1-2; D not certain. CDR3 in DNA: TGTGCCAGCAGTGGGGAACAGCTTACTAACTATGGCTACACCTTC. Translating gives CASSGEQLTNYGYTF.